This T cell receptor beta chain was recorded in a study of OX40 agonist ivuxolimab in advanced cancers. For the study at large: Patients were infused with ivuxolimab every 2 weeks at 0.01 to 10 mg/kg. Two cutaneous melanoma patients and one hepatocellular carcinoma patient, three in all, had partial responses.

Sequencing was performed with immunoSEQ multiplex PCR; in TCRdb, only in-frame clones are kept and a portion is missing. The data contain some 73,000 clones, approximately 86% of them singletons. The CDR3 contains 15 residues. The V and J ends lost 5 bases and 3 bases, in that order; junction bases with no gene match: 9. The germline V gene encodes CDR1 SGHRS and CDR2 YFSETQ. The clonotype comes from an adult with an advanced solid tumor such as melanoma, head and neck, liver or kidney cancer. The chain couples TRBV5-1 to TRBJ2-3; 7 nucleotides match TRBD2. The sequencing used CD4+ or CD8+ T cells sorted from blood, collected in a trial of the OX40 agonist ivuxolimab. The CDR3 spells CASRSEGGGTDTQYF. For the CDR3, the DNA is TGCGCCAGCAGGTCGGAGGGCGGGGGTACAGATACGCAGTATTTT.